The text below deals with one TCR beta chain. The target antigen is unknown. These data are taken from a study of T-cell memory formation after mild COVID-19. Constant-segment primers and 5'RACE yielded cDNA libraries for TCR alpha and TCR beta, each carrying sample barcodes and UMIs. Using its own MiXCR run on the 5' RACE reads, TCRdb lists one record per CDR3 protein. The repertoire holds 150,000 to 200,000 distinct CDR3 sequences, with roughly 31% as singletons. The V segment lost 3 bases and the J segment 3 bases; nucleotides outside the gene matches: 4. Germline V gene data show CDR1 as LNHNV and CDR2 as YYDKDF (reference sequence). This CDR3 spans 15 amino acids. The study's findings and limits: Mostly located in CM and EM were contracting CD4+ clones, with contracting CD8+ clones located in EMRA.

The chain links TRBV15 to TRBJ1-4; 7 bases fit TRBD1. The TCR sequence derives from an adult woman who had mild COVID-19 (a few samples of this study predate the infection). Cell type and time point are not known. The material sequenced was PBMCs or a T cell subset sorted from them (not recorded which). CDR3 amino acids: CATSRRQGPNEKLFF. In DNA, the CDR3 is TGTGCCACCAGCAGGAGACAGGGACCTAATGAAAAACTGTTTTTT.